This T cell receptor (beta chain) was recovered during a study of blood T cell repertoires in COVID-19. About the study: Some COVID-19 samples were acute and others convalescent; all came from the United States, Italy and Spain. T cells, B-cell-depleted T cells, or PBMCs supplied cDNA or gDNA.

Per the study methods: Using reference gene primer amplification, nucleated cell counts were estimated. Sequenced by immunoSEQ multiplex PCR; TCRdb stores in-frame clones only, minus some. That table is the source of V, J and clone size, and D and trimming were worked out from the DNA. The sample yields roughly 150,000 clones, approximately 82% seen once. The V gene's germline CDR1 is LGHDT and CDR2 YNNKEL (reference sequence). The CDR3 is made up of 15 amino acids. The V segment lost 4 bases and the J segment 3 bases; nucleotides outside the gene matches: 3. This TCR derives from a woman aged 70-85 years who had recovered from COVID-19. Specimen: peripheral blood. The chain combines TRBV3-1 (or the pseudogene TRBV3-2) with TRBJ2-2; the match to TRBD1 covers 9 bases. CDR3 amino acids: CASSPGQGYTGELFF. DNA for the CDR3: TGTGCCAGCAGCCCCGGACAGGGGTACACCGGGGAGCTGTTTTTT.